This is a list of T cell receptor beta chains from one sample in a study of blood T cells in healthy people across ages. Via MiXCR, TCRdb re-called the 5' RACE reads, giving one row per CDR3 protein. Of over 1,200,000 distinct CDR3 sequences detected, roughly 60% appear once; the ten largest clones hold about 6.7%. Source material: blood. The receptor source for this set is a man between 18 and 35 years old in good health. The CDR3 runs from the conserved cysteine through the conserved F or W. The order of the fields is D gene, J gene, V gene, clone size, CDR3 DNA, CDR3 protein. The D gene is left open where the match is weak. Clone size is stated in some rows and not others, as once, few, many or a class when expanded.

D gene: .
J gene: TRBJ1-2
V gene: TRBV5-1
clone size: .
CDR3 DNA: TGCGCCAGCAGCTTGCAATCCTATGGCTACACCTTC
CDR3 protein: CASSLQSYGYTF

D gene: .
J gene: TRBJ1-4
V gene: TRBV6-6
clone size: .
CDR3 DNA: TGTGCCAGCAAATTTGGCACTAATGAAAAACTGTTTTTT
CDR3 protein: CASKFGTNEKLFF

D gene: .
J gene: TRBJ2-3
V gene: TRBV7-2
clone size: few
CDR3 DNA: TGTGCCAGCAGCTTAGACGAGGATACGCAGTATTTT
CDR3 protein: CASSLDEDTQYF

D gene: .
J gene: TRBJ2-3
V gene: TRBV12-3/TRBV12-4
clone size: .
CDR3 DNA: TGTGCCAGCAGTTCCGGGAAGGGGCAAAGGACAGATACGCAGTATTTT
CDR3 protein: CASSSGKGQRTDTQYF

D gene: .
J gene: TRBJ2-4
V gene: TRBV10-2
clone size: .
CDR3 DNA: TGCGCCAGCAGTGAGTTCTGGGACGTAAAGCCGGGAGCCAAAAACATTCAGTACTTC
CDR3 protein: CASSEFWDVKPGAKNIQYF

D gene: .
J gene: TRBJ1-2
V gene: TRBV12-1
clone size: few
CDR3 DNA: TGTGCCAGCAGCTTTGCGCAGGGTAAGAGTGGCTACACCTTC
CDR3 protein: CASSFAQGKSGYTF

D gene: .
J gene: TRBJ2-7
V gene: TRBV14
clone size: .
CDR3 DNA: TGTGCCAGCAGCCAAGAGGAGGTTGGGGGGAACGAGCAGTACTTC
CDR3 protein: CASSQEEVGGNEQYF

D gene: .
J gene: TRBJ1-2
V gene: TRBV25-1
clone size: .
CDR3 DNA: TGTGCCAGCAGTGAATGGGGTTTGACCAGGGGCTACACCTTC
CDR3 protein: CASSEWGLTRGYTF

D gene: TRBD1
J gene: TRBJ1-2
V gene: TRBV7-2
clone size: .
CDR3 DNA: TGTGCCAGCAGCCATAGACAGGGGGCGGGGGGCTACACCTTC
CDR3 protein: CASSHRQGAGGYTF

D gene: .
J gene: TRBJ2-3
V gene: TRBV11-2
clone size: .
CDR3 DNA: TGTGCCAGCAGCTTAGTGGGCATGAGAACAGATACGCAGTATTTT
CDR3 protein: CASSLVGMRTDTQYF

D gene: .
J gene: TRBJ1-6
V gene: TRBV28
clone size: .
CDR3 DNA: TGTGCCAGCAGTCAGTGGGCCGGTTCACCCCTCCACTTT
CDR3 protein: CASSQWAGSPLHF

D gene: .
J gene: TRBJ2-1
V gene: TRBV4-1
clone size: .
CDR3 DNA: TGCGCCAGCAGCCAAGACGTCCGGGGGGCGCTGAGATCCTACAATGAGCAGTTCTTC
CDR3 protein: CASSQDVRGALRSYNEQFF

D gene: .
J gene: TRBJ2-7
V gene: TRBV5-1
clone size: .
CDR3 DNA: TGCGCCAGCAGCTTGGACGGATCCACCTACGAGCAGTACTTC
CDR3 protein: CASSLDGSTYEQYF

D gene: TRBD1
J gene: TRBJ2-7
V gene: TRBV27
clone size: .
CDR3 DNA: TGTGCCAGTCAGGGGGCTGGGAACGAGCAGTACTTC
CDR3 protein: CASQGAGNEQYF

D gene: .
J gene: TRBJ2-7
V gene: TRBV15
clone size: .
CDR3 DNA: TGTGCCACCAGCACCACCCAGCTGGGGGGGGCACCCTACAATGAGCAGTACTTC
CDR3 protein: CATSTTQLGGAPYNEQYF

D gene: .
J gene: TRBJ1-1
V gene: TRBV20-1
clone size: .
CDR3 DNA: TGCAGTGCTAGGACCGGGACACCAATGAACACTGAAGCTTTCTTT
CDR3 protein: CSARTGTPMNTEAFF

D gene: .
J gene: TRBJ2-3
V gene: TRBV7-9
clone size: .
CDR3 DNA: TGTGCCAGCAGCTTATACAGCCGCACAGATACGCAGTATTTT
CDR3 protein: CASSLYSRTDTQYF

D gene: TRBD2
J gene: TRBJ2-7
V gene: TRBV5-1
clone size: .
CDR3 DNA: TGCGCCAGCAGCACTGGGCTAGCGGGAGCTCGACAGTACTTC
CDR3 protein: CASSTGLAGARQYF

D gene: .
J gene: TRBJ2-7
V gene: TRBV6-1
clone size: .
CDR3 DNA: TGTGCCAGTGGAGGGACGGAACAAGGACTCTACGAGCAGTACTTC
CDR3 protein: CASGGTEQGLYEQYF

D gene: .
J gene: TRBJ2-7
V gene: TRBV6-5
clone size: .
CDR3 DNA: TGTGCCAGCAGGGGACCGTTAGACTCCTACGAGCAGTACTTC
CDR3 protein: CASRGPLDSYEQYF

D gene: .
J gene: TRBJ2-7
V gene: TRBV13
clone size: few
CDR3 DNA: TGTGCCAGCAGCTTAAGGGGCAGGGCCGACTACGAGCAGTACTTC
CDR3 protein: CASSLRGRADYEQYF

D gene: .
J gene: TRBJ2-7
V gene: TRBV11-2
clone size: .
CDR3 DNA: TGTGCCAGCAGCTTAGGGGGACAACTACAGTACTTC
CDR3 protein: CASSLGGQLQYF

D gene: TRBD1
J gene: TRBJ1-1
V gene: TRBV7-6
clone size: few
CDR3 DNA: TGTGCCAGCAGCTTAGAGGGCGGACAGGCTGAAGCTTTCTTT
CDR3 protein: CASSLEGGQAEAFF

D gene: .
J gene: TRBJ2-1
V gene: TRBV6-5
clone size: .
CDR3 DNA: TGTGCCAGCGGCTGGGGGCCCTACAATGAGCAGTTCTTC
CDR3 protein: CASGWGPYNEQFF

D gene: .
J gene: TRBJ1-6
V gene: TRBV25-1
clone size: .
CDR3 DNA: TGTGCCAGCAGTGAATGGAGGGTCGGCCGTTCACCCCTCCACTTT
CDR3 protein: CASSEWRVGRSPLHF

D gene: TRBD2
J gene: TRBJ2-2
V gene: TRBV15
clone size: few
CDR3 DNA: TGTGCCGTCAAACAAGCGGGGAGGAACACCGGGGAGCTGTTTTTT
CDR3 protein: CAVKQAGRNTGELFF

D gene: TRBD1
J gene: TRBJ2-3
V gene: TRBV6-5
clone size: .
CDR3 DNA: TGTGCCAGCAGTTACTCTGGGACAGGGCGAAAAAATACGCAGTATTTT
CDR3 protein: CASSYSGTGRKNTQYF

D gene: TRBD1
J gene: TRBJ1-1
V gene: TRBV10-3
clone size: .
CDR3 DNA: TGTGCCATCAGTGAGGGTACAGGGGTAGGTACTGAAGCTTTCTTT
CDR3 protein: CAISEGTGVGTEAFF

D gene: TRBD2
J gene: TRBJ2-3
V gene: TRBV9
clone size: .
CDR3 DNA: TGTGCCAGCAGCGTAGGTATGGCGGGAGTCCCAGATACGCAGTATTTT
CDR3 protein: CASSVGMAGVPDTQYF

D gene: .
J gene: TRBJ1-1
V gene: TRBV5-1
clone size: .
CDR3 DNA: TGCGCCAGCAGCTTTACAGGGTATGACACTGAAGCTTTCTTT
CDR3 protein: CASSFTGYDTEAFF

D gene: .
J gene: TRBJ1-4
V gene: TRBV7-9
clone size: .
CDR3 DNA: TGTGCCAGCAGCTCAATGGACAGCGGTAATGAAAAACTGTTTTTT
CDR3 protein: CASSSMDSGNEKLFF

D gene: .
J gene: TRBJ1-2
V gene: TRBV29-1
clone size: few
CDR3 DNA: TGCAGCGTTGATGTCGGGGGACTGGGAACTGGCTACACCTTC
CDR3 protein: CSVDVGGLGTGYTF

D gene: .
J gene: TRBJ2-7
V gene: TRBV4-1
clone size: .
CDR3 DNA: TGCGCCAGCAGCCAAGTTGGGCCCTACGAGCAGTACTTC
CDR3 protein: CASSQVGPYEQYF

D gene: TRBD2
J gene: TRBJ2-1
V gene: TRBV4-2
clone size: .
CDR3 DNA: TGTGCCAGCAGCCAAGGCGTAGCGGGGGGGCAGAATGAGCAGTTCTTC
CDR3 protein: CASSQGVAGGQNEQFF

D gene: .
J gene: TRBJ2-7
V gene: TRBV6-5
clone size: .
CDR3 DNA: TGTGCCAGCAGTGATGACAGTTTAAGCTCCTACGAGCAGTACTTC
CDR3 protein: CASSDDSLSSYEQYF

D gene: .
J gene: TRBJ2-3
V gene: TRBV2
clone size: few
CDR3 DNA: TGTGCCAGCAGTGGCCTCGGAACCGGCACAGATACGCAGTATTTT
CDR3 protein: CASSGLGTGTDTQYF

D gene: .
J gene: TRBJ2-5
V gene: TRBV6-2/TRBV6-3
clone size: few
CDR3 DNA: TGTGCCAGCAGTACCATGTCGGAGACCCAGTACTTC
CDR3 protein: CASSTMSETQYF

D gene: .
J gene: TRBJ1-4
V gene: TRBV27
clone size: .
CDR3 DNA: TGTGCCAGCAGTGTATCGACGGGTGAAAAACTGTTTTTT
CDR3 protein: CASSVSTGEKLFF

D gene: .
J gene: TRBJ2-7
V gene: TRBV18
clone size: many
CDR3 DNA: TGTGCCAGCTCACCTACAGTTTTCTACGAGCAGTACTTC
CDR3 protein: CASSPTVFYEQYF

D gene: TRBD2
J gene: TRBJ2-7
V gene: TRBV5-4
clone size: .
CDR3 DNA: TGTGCCAGCAGCCCAGGACTAGCGGGGACACCCTACGAGCAGTACTTC
CDR3 protein: CASSPGLAGTPYEQYF

D gene: .
J gene: TRBJ2-1
V gene: TRBV6-5
clone size: .
CDR3 DNA: TGTGCCAGCAGTTGGGACTCCCGAGGTAGTGATGAGCAGTTCTTC
CDR3 protein: CASSWDSRGSDEQFF

D gene: .
J gene: TRBJ1-2
V gene: TRBV6-1
clone size: .
CDR3 DNA: TGTGCCAGCAGTGAAACTGGCGGGGGAGGGCGCTACACCTTC
CDR3 protein: CASSETGGGGRYTF

D gene: .
J gene: TRBJ2-3
V gene: TRBV2
clone size: .
CDR3 DNA: TGTGCCAGCAGTGATTTTGGCGCAGATACGCAGTATTTT
CDR3 protein: CASSDFGADTQYF

D gene: TRBD1
J gene: TRBJ1-2
V gene: TRBV6-6
clone size: .
CDR3 DNA: TGTGCCAGCAGCCCCACGACAGGGGGCGGCTTGGGAGGCTACACCTTC
CDR3 protein: CASSPTTGGGLGGYTF

D gene: TRBD1
J gene: TRBJ1-1
V gene: TRBV4-1
clone size: .
CDR3 DNA: TGCGCCAGCAGCCAAACTCCCGGGACAGGGCCCAACACTGAAGCTTTCTTT
CDR3 protein: CASSQTPGTGPNTEAFF

D gene: .
J gene: TRBJ1-6
V gene: TRBV5-1
clone size: .
CDR3 DNA: TGCGCCAGCAGTCCTTTGGGGGAACCCCTCCACTTT
CDR3 protein: CASSPLGEPLHF

D gene: TRBD1
J gene: TRBJ1-4
V gene: TRBV4-3
clone size: .
CDR3 DNA: TGCGCCAGCAGCCAAGATCTCCCCGGGACAGCTGAAAAACTGTTTTTT
CDR3 protein: CASSQDLPGTAEKLFF

D gene: TRBD2
J gene: TRBJ2-1
V gene: TRBV20-1
clone size: .
CDR3 DNA: TGCAGTGGTACGGGGGGGAACAATGAGCAGTTCTTC
CDR3 protein: CSGTGGNNEQFF

D gene: .
J gene: TRBJ2-1
V gene: TRBV5-1
clone size: few
CDR3 DNA: TGCGCCAGCAGCTCCAGGGACTACAATGAGCAGTTCTTC
CDR3 protein: CASSSRDYNEQFF

D gene: .
J gene: TRBJ2-7
V gene: TRBV7-9
clone size: few
CDR3 DNA: TGTGCCAGCAGCCTCCAGGAGGTGTACTACGAGCAGTACTTC
CDR3 protein: CASSLQEVYYEQYF

D gene: TRBD1
J gene: TRBJ1-2
V gene: TRBV15
clone size: .
CDR3 DNA: TGTGTCGCGGGGACAGGGGCCAACTATGGCTACACCTTC
CDR3 protein: CVAGTGANYGYTF

D gene: TRBD1
J gene: TRBJ2-7
V gene: TRBV7-2
clone size: .
CDR3 DNA: TGTGCCAGCAGCCTGGACAGGCGGAATTCCTACGAGCAGTACTTC
CDR3 protein: CASSLDRRNSYEQYF

D gene: TRBD1
J gene: TRBJ2-5
V gene: TRBV28
clone size: .
CDR3 DNA: TGTGCCAGCAGCTCCGGACAGGGGAGGAGGACCCAGTACTTC
CDR3 protein: CASSSGQGRRTQYF

D gene: .
J gene: TRBJ2-5
V gene: TRBV11-2
clone size: .
CDR3 DNA: TGTGCCAGCAGCTTAGATCGCCCGGGCCATCGCCGGACCCAGTACTTC
CDR3 protein: CASSLDRPGHRRTQYF

D gene: TRBD2
J gene: TRBJ2-1
V gene: TRBV10-3
clone size: .
CDR3 DNA: TGTGCCATCAGTGGCCCAACGGACGGCGGGAGCCCCTACAATGAGCAGTTCTTC
CDR3 protein: CAISGPTDGGSPYNEQFF